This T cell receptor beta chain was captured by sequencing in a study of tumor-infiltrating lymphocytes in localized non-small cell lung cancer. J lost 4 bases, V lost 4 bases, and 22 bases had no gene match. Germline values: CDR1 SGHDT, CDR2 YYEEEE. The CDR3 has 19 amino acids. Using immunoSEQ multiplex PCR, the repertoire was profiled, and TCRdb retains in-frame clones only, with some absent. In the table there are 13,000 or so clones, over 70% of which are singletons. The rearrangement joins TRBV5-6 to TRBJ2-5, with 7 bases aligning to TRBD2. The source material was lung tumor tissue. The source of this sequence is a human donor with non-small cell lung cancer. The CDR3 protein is CASSLDKGGILVFTETQYF. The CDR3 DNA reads TGTGCCAGCAGCCTGGATAAGGGAGGGATCCTGGTCTTCACAGAGACCCAGTACTTC. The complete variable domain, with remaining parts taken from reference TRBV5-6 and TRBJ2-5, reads DAGVTQSPTHLIKTRGQQVTLRCSPKSGHDTVSWYQQALGQGPQFIFQYYEEEERQRGNFPDRFSGHQFPNYSSELNVNALLLGDSALYLCASSLDKGGILVFTETQYFGPGTRLLVL.